These 15 T cell receptor beta chains were all obtained from the same sample, sequenced in a study of blood T cell repertoires in COVID-19. Here immunoSEQ multiplex PCR was the method, and the copy in TCRdb shows in-frame clones only, minus some. Of fewer than 250,000 clones in the sample, about 89% were seen once. Sequencing was carried out using peripheral blood. All receptors come from a woman aged 40 to 50 with acute or convalescent COVID-19.

This clone was seen only once. The rearrangement uses TRBV19 and TRBJ1-2; 10 bases fit TRBD1. The CDR3 sequence is 13 residues long. After removal of 8 bases from V and 6 bases from J, the junction contained 6 bases not matched to a gene. Per germline, CDR1 LNHDA and CDR2 SQIVND (reference sequence). The DNA of the CDR3 is TGTGCCAGTGGGGACAGGGGCCGCCATGGCTACACCTTC. Its protein product is CASGDRGRHGYTF.

V usage is TRBV2 and J usage is TRBJ1-3; tentative D call: TRBD1 (6 bases). The germline CDR1 and CDR2 sequences are SNHLY and FYNNEI. The CDR3 spans 14 residues. V lost 2 bases and J lost 7, with 12 bases in between. The CDR3 sequence: CASSERGNWNTIYF. In DNA, the CDR3 is TGTGCCAGCAGTGAAAGGGGGAACTGGAACACCATATATTTT.

This clone appeared a few times. The chain combines TRBV25-1 with TRBJ1-1; D is unclear. The CDR3 sequence is 13 residues long. Germline CDR1 reads MGHDK; CDR2 reads SYGVNS. V lost 4 bases to trimming and J lost 8 bases, with 14 bases between them. The CDR3 region is CASSAPPGLEAFF. As DNA, the CDR3 is TGTGCCAGCAGTGCCCCACCGGGGTTGGAAGCTTTCTTT.

This chain joins TRBV2 and TRBJ2-4; no clear D gene. Germline loops: CDR1 SNHLY, CDR2 FYNNEI. Trimming stripped 2 bases from V and 1 base from J, with 12 bases between. The CDR3 runs to 16 residues. The CDR3: CASSEKQFFAKNIQYF. DNA for the CDR3: TGTGCCAGCAGTGAAAAGCAATTCTTTGCCAAAAACATTCAGTACTTC.

A few counts support this clone. This chain joins TRBV6-4 and TRBJ2-3; the match to TRBD1 covers 9 bases. Germline V gene data show CDR1 as MRHNA and CDR2 as SNTAGT. The CDR3 extends over 14 amino acids. The V and J ends lost 3 bases and 4 bases, in that order; junction bases with no gene match: 2. The CDR3 DNA sequence: TGTGCCAGCAGTGAGGGACAGGGAGCAGATACGCAGTATTTT. This sequence encodes CASSEGQGADTQYF.

This chain connects TRBV2 to TRBJ2-7, with 10 bases fitting TRBD2. V was pared by 8 bases and J by 2 bases, with 3 bases of the junction left unmatched. This CDR3 contains 13 residues. The germline V gene has CDR1 SNHLY and CDR2 FYNNEI. The CDR3 nucleotides are TGTGCCAGCCGGACTAGCGGAACCTACGAGCAGTACGTC. It yields the protein CASRTSGTYEQYV.

J is TRBJ1-1 and V is TRBV27, with 8 bases lining up with TRBD1. The CDR3 contains 12 residues. From germline, CDR1 is MNHEY and CDR2 SMNVEV (reference sequence). Trimming at V came to 6 bases and at J to 6 bases, leaving 3 bases not matched to a gene. CDR3 amino acids: CASRTGAAEAFF. The DNA of the CDR3 is TGTGCCAGCAGGACAGGGGCCGCTGAAGCTTTCTTT.

The J gene is TRBJ1-4, the V gene TRBV5-1; 10 bases match TRBD1. With V trimmed by 4 bases and J by 8 bases, 8 bases remained unmatched. The CDR3 is made up of 15 amino acids. The germline V gene encodes CDR1 SGHRS and CDR2 YFSETQ. Written as DNA, the CDR3 is TGCGCCAGCAGCCTGTCCGGGACAGGGGACGAAAAACTGTTTTTT. Protein sequence: CASSLSGTGDEKLFF.

In this sample, this clone turned up once. This chain joins TRBV12-3 or TRBV12-4 and TRBJ2-5, with D unresolved. This CDR3 has 11 amino acids. Trimming left V 4 bases short and J 5 bases short, with 5 bases between. The CDR3 nucleotides read TGTGCCAGCAGTTCTAGGGAGACCCAGTACTTC. It codes for CASSSRETQYF.

This clone appeared a single time. Other DNA sequences from this sample encode an identical CDR3 as well. The chain employs TRBV2 and TRBJ1-2; weak D call: TRBD1 (6 bases). The CDR3 is made up of 13 amino acids. With 4 bases removed from V and 0 bases from J, the gap between germline ends came to 6 bases. Germline CDR1 reads SNHLY; CDR2 reads FYNNEI. The CDR3: CASSGQANYGYTF. In nucleotides, the CDR3 is TGTGCCAGCAGTGGACAGGCTAACTATGGCTACACCTTC.

The chain carries TRBV10-3 and TRBJ2-2; 8 bases match TRBD1. This CDR3 is built from 15 residues. The V and J ends lost 10 bases and 6 bases, in that order; junction bases with no gene match: 13. CDR1 ENHRY and CDR2 SYGVKD come from the germline V gene. CDR3 sequence reads: CATGPGQGLSGELFF. In DNA form, the CDR3 reads TGTGCCACCGGACCAGGACAGGGTTTGTCCGGGGAGCTGTTTTTT.

This clone was counted only a few times. The V gene is TRBV11-1, the J gene TRBJ1-6, with TRBD1 as a possible D gene (6 bases). The germline gives CDR1 SGHAT, CDR2 FQDESV (reference sequence). V was clipped by 5 bases and J by 6 bases, with 17 bases between them. This CDR3 region has 16 residues. The CDR3 sequence is CASSLAGVIGNSPLHF. The CDR3, as DNA: TGTGCCAGCAGCCTCGCAGGGGTTATCGGTAATTCACCCCTCCACTTT.

The V and J genes are TRBV27 and TRBJ1-3; D is ambiguous. This CDR3 spans 14 amino acids. Germline loops: CDR1 MNHEY, CDR2 SMNVEV (reference sequence). V shed 4 bases and J shed 4 bases, with 11 bases lying between them. CDR3 in amino acids: CASSSPLRGNTIYF. The CDR3 coding sequence is TGTGCCAGCAGTTCACCTCTGAGAGGAAACACCATATATTTT.

The chain employs TRBV11-2 and TRBJ1-3; D is undetermined. This CDR3 has 16 amino acids. The V gene lost 0 bases and the J gene lost 4 bases, with 13 bases spanning the gap. The germline CDR1 and CDR2 sequences are SGHAT and FQNNGV. In nucleotides, the CDR3 is TGTGCCAGCAGCTTAGATCGGCAGGTGTTAGGAAACACCATATATTTT. Its protein is CASSLDRQVLGNTIYF.

This chain joins TRBV30 and TRBJ1-3; no reliable D call. Germline loops: CDR1 GTSNPN, CDR2 SVGIG (reference sequence). This CDR3 spans 14 amino acids. Trimming removed 2 bases at V and 2 bases at J, with 10 bases between. The CDR3 DNA reads TGTGCCTGGAGTTTACCGAGCCCTGGAAACACCATATATTTT. It specifies CAWSLPSPGNTIYF.